This T cell receptor (beta chain) derives from a study of T cell responses to AZD1222 COVID-19 vaccine. TCRdb keeps only in-frame clones here, not all; method: immunoSEQ multiplex PCR. The sample includes around 220,000 clones, around 94% of them seen just once. For this clone: Its specificity is unknown.

The CDR3 has 15 residues. V lost 1 base, J lost 1 base, and 7 bases lay in between. Germline-derived CDR1 and CDR2 are MNHNS and SASEGT. Study-level results: The study identified only a handful of AZD1222 recipients as seropositive at baseline. Nearly half of spike-specific TCRs reportedly go after variant regions that carry no mutations. Spike-wide vaccine-associated CD4 TCRs dominated at 160-218 and 743-854.

The receptor was derived from an adult who received the MenACWY meningococcal vaccine as a control. Sequencing used peripheral blood, obtained 28 days after the second dose of the MenACWY control vaccine. The J gene is TRBJ2-2, the V gene TRBV6-1; no definite D call. The CDR3 sequence: CASSEVWGNTGELFF. The CDR3 nucleotides read TGTGCCAGCAGTGAAGTTTGGGGGAACACCGGGGAGCTGTTTTTT.